Below, 24 T cell receptor beta chains from the same sample are listed, as sequenced in a study of cytomegalovirus exposure and HLA in healthy donors. The data were produced by immunoSEQ multiplex PCR, yet TCRdb's version contains in-frame clones alone and is incomplete. Of 150,000 to 200,000 clones listed, approximately 84% were seen once; the top ten hold approximately 7%. Sequencing was carried out using PBMCs. Receptors originate from a man aged 18 to 30 in good health and CMV-seropositive.

The rearrangement links TRBV19 to TRBJ2-5; a possible D gene is TRBD1 (5 bases). Germline loops: CDR1 LNHDA, CDR2 SQIVND (reference sequence). Trimming cost V 4 bases and J 6 bases, with 9 bases left between them. The CDR3 length is 12 residues. CDR3 sequence (DNA): TGTGCCAGTAGTACAGGGTGGCAGACCCAGTACTTC. This translates into CASSTGWQTQYF.

V and J are TRBV15 and TRBJ2-1; 8 bases agree with TRBD1. In germline, CDR1 is LNHNV, CDR2 YYDKDF (reference sequence). V was clipped by 5 bases and J by 7 bases; unmatched bases: 13. The CDR3 covers 16 residues. The CDR3 protein is CATSDSSRGLINEQFF. The CDR3 DNA follows: TGTGCCACCAGCGACTCCTCCAGGGGGCTTATTAATGAGCAGTTCTTC.

The chain has TRBV27 and TRBJ2-2, with D possibly being TRBD1 (5 bases). Germline V gives CDR1 MNHEY, CDR2 SMNVEV (reference sequence). The CDR3 contains 14 residues. V was trimmed by 3 bases and J by 1 base, leaving 6 bases between them. The CDR3 sequence: CASSFQGNTGELFF. The CDR3, as DNA: TGTGCCAGCAGTTTTCAGGGGAACACCGGGGAGCTGTTTTTT.

V and J are TRBV28 and TRBJ2-7; D gene unclear. V lost 6 bases and J lost 1, with 10 bases in between. This CDR3 comprises 13 residues. Germline CDR1 and CDR2: MDHEN and SYDVKM. CDR3 protein: CASSPPPSYEQYF. As DNA, the CDR3 is TGTGCCAGCAGCCCCCCCCCTTCCTACGAGCAGTACTTC.

This clone was detected only a few times. V and J are TRBV7-8 and TRBJ1-2; 8 bases are shared with TRBD1. The CDR3 sequence is 13 residues long. Trimming cost V 6 bases and J 7 bases; bases outside gene matches: 7. Per germline, CDR1 SGHVS and CDR2 FQNEAQ. In DNA form, the CDR3 reads TGTGCCAGCAGGACAGGGGACGGGAGTGGCTACACCTTC. It translates to CASRTGDGSGYTF.

CDR3 sequence: CASSYGRNQPQHF. The CDR3 bases are TGTGCCAGCAGTTACGGGCGCAATCAGCCCCAGCATTTT. This rearrangement joins TRBV6-5 to TRBJ1-5; D gene ambiguous. This CDR3 region has 13 residues. The V end was cut by 2 bases, the J end by 2 bases, with 4 bases between. CDR1 and CDR2 from the germline V gene are MNHEY and SVGAGI.

The chain recombines TRBV28 with TRBJ2-7; 8 bases are shared with TRBD1. There are 14 residues in the CDR3. Germline V lookup: CDR1 MDHEN, CDR2 SYDVKM. J was trimmed by 3 bases and V by 5 bases; bases with no gene match: 6. The CDR3, as DNA: TGTGCCAGCAGTCCCAGGACAGGGAGCTACGAGCAGTACTTC. Translating gives CASSPRTGSYEQYF.

The CDR3 spells CASSPRGPANEKLFF. DNA for the CDR3: TGTGCCAGCTCCCCCAGAGGGCCGGCTAATGAAAAACTGTTTTTT. The rearrangement joins TRBV18 to TRBJ1-4; no clear D gene. The V gene's germline CDR1 is KGHSH and CDR2 LQKENI. V was clipped by 6 bases and J by 3 bases, with 14 bases between them. The CDR3 runs 15 residues.

This chain connects TRBV9 to TRBJ1-5; TRBD1 matches 7 bases. V trimming: 2 bases; J trimming: 0 bases; junction bases outside the gene matches: 11. Germline V gene sequence: CDR1 SGDLS, CDR2 YYNGEE. This CDR3 is 18 amino acids long. The chain's CDR3 is CASSVVDRVWNSNQPQHF. DNA of the CDR3: TGTGCCAGCAGCGTCGTCGACAGGGTATGGAATAGCAATCAGCCCCAGCATTTT. Combining the CDR3 with reference TRBV9 and TRBJ1-5 gives the whole variable domain DSGVTQTPKHLITATGQRVTLRCSPRSGDLSVYWYQQSLDQGLQFLIQYYNGEERAKGNILERFSAQQFPDLHSELNLSSLELGDSALYFCASSVVDRVWNSNQPQHFGDGTRLSIL.

This clone has just a few counts. The V gene is TRBV1, the J gene TRBJ2-7; the table's TRBD1 call for D was not verified on the DNA. TRBV1 constitutes a pseudogene. The CDR3 sequence is 18 residues long. Here the CDR3 DNA reads TGCACCAGCTCCCCGCAAACCGCGGACAGGGGGCCGACCTACGAGCAGTACTTC. It translates to CTSSPQTADRGPTYEQYF.

The chain uses TRBV6-4 and TRBJ2-3, with TRBD2 matching over 8 bases. The CDR3 sequence is 16 residues long. In germline, CDR1 is MRHNA, CDR2 SNTAGT. The ends lost 8 bases at V and 1 base at J; junction bases unmatched: 11. The CDR3: CASPQLLSGGTDTQYF. As DNA, the CDR3 is TGTGCCAGCCCCCAGCTCCTTAGCGGGGGCACAGATACGCAGTATTTT.

The chain links TRBV7-2 to TRBJ1-2; D not certain. The germline CDR1 and CDR2 sequences are SGHTA and FQGNSA. V was shortened by 1 base and J by 3 bases, with 9 bases between the two germline ends. The CDR3 length is 14 residues. CDR3 in DNA: TGTGCCAGCAGCTTAGGCGGGCCGGACTATGGCTACACCTTC. Translated, it gives CASSLGGPDYGYTF.

This CDR3 reads CASRIPAGVGTEAFF. As DNA, the CDR3 is TGTGCCTCCCGCATCCCCGCAGGGGTAGGGACTGAAGCTTTCTTT. The gene calls are TRBV30 and TRBJ1-1, with a tentative D call TRBD1 (6 bases). The CDR3 length is 15 residues. Germline loops: CDR1 GTSNPN, CDR2 SVGIG (reference sequence). The germline V and J ends were trimmed by 7 bases and 5 bases, with 23 bases remaining between them.

This chain uses TRBV7-2 with TRBJ1-2; D is unresolved. The CDR3 spans 15 residues. In germline, CDR1 is SGHTA, CDR2 FQGNSA. V shed 1 base and J shed 4 bases, with 13 bases lying between them. CDR3 nucleotide sequence: TGTGCCAGCAGCTTAGATCCCGGGAGACTCTATGGCTACACCTTC. Its translation is CASSLDPGRLYGYTF.

The chain couples TRBV4-3 to TRBJ2-7; D gene ambiguous. Germline V gene sequence: CDR1 LGHNA, CDR2 YSLEER. This CDR3 has 15 amino acids. The V end lost 4 bases, the J end lost 3 bases, and 16 bases lay between the germline ends. The CDR3 protein is CASSLTVNKNYEQYF. The CDR3 DNA is TGCGCCAGCAGCCTAACAGTTAACAAAAACTACGAGCAGTACTTC.

This chain joins TRBV7-2 and TRBJ2-7; 8 bases agree with TRBD1. From germline, CDR1 is SGHTA and CDR2 FQGNSA. V lost 4 bases, J lost 3 bases, and 8 bases stayed unmatched. The length of the CDR3 is 15 residues. The CDR3 DNA follows: TGTGCCAGCAGCTGGACGGGACAGGAGATCTACGAGCAGTACTTC. Its translation: CASSWTGQEIYEQYF. Full variable domain (rest looked up from reference TRBV7-2 and TRBJ2-7): GAGVSQSPSNKVTEKGKDVELRCDPISGHTALYWYRQSLGQGLEFLIYFQGNSAPDKSGLPSDRFSAERTGGSVSTLTIQRTQQEDSAVYLCASSWTGQEIYEQYFGPGTRLTVT.

This chain joins TRBV9 and TRBJ2-2; a possible D gene is TRBD1 (5 bases). Deletions cut 5 bases from V and 0 bases from J, with 8 bases between. The germline gives CDR1 SGDLS, CDR2 YYNGEE. This CDR3 is 14 amino acids long. The CDR3 DNA reads TGTGCCAGCAGAAGGGGCGCGAACACCGGGGAGCTGTTTTTT. Its translation is CASRRGANTGELFF. The entire variable domain, with the rest obtained from reference TRBV9 and TRBJ2-2, is as follows: DSGVTQTPKHLITATGQRVTLRCSPRSGDLSVYWYQQSLDQGLQFLIQYYNGEERAKGNILERFSAQQFPDLHSELNLSSLELGDSALYFCASRRGANTGELFFGEGSRLTVL.

The chain links TRBV6-1 to TRBJ2-7, with D perhaps TRBD2 (6 bases). Looked up from germline, CDR1 is MNHNS and CDR2 is SASEGT. The CDR3 spans 15 residues. V was clipped by 6 bases and J by 3 bases, with 18 bases between them. The CDR3 sequence is CASSVGTGERYEQYF. The CDR3, as DNA: TGTGCCAGCAGCGTGGGGACGGGAGAACGCTACGAGCAGTACTTC.

Notes on this clone: The germline gene is not matched at one end of the junction; a read error may be the cause. This chain uses TRBV11-2 with TRBJ1-5; D is undetermined. The germline gives CDR1 SGHAT, CDR2 FQNNGV. The CDR3 consists of 14 residues. Here the CDR3 reads CASSLEPVGQPQHF. CDR3 nucleotides: TGTGCCAGCAGCCTAGAACCGGTGGGCCAGCCCCAGCATTTT.

This clone was seen many times. The chain carries TRBV7-9 and TRBJ2-5; 8 nucleotides align to TRBD1. The germline V gene has CDR1 SEHNR and CDR2 FQNEAQ (reference sequence). The ends lost 9 bases at V and 2 bases at J; junction bases unmatched: 8. The CDR3 runs to 14 residues. The CDR3 spells CASRGRGPQETQYF. In DNA form, the CDR3 reads TGTGCCAGTAGGGGCAGGGGGCCACAAGAGACCCAGTACTTC.

The CDR3 DNA follows: TGTGCCAGCTCACCACCGGGGGGAGGGCGAGAGACCCAGTACTTC. Translating gives CASSPPGGGRETQYF. V gene TRBV18 combines with J gene TRBJ2-5; 7 bases match TRBD2. The CDR3 has 15 residues. In germline, CDR1 is KGHSH, CDR2 LQKENI. The junction had 5 bases not matched to a gene; V was cut back by 0 bases and J by 4 bases.

V and J are TRBV5-4 and TRBJ1-1; 9 bases are a match to TRBD1. The CDR3 totals 14 residues. The germline V gene has CDR1 SGHNT and CDR2 YYREEE (reference sequence). The trim removed 3 bases at V and 5 bases at J, leaving 5 bases unmatched. CDR3 region: CASSWGQGRTEAFF. The CDR3 DNA reads TGTGCCAGCAGCTGGGGACAGGGCCGGACTGAAGCTTTCTTT.

The chain recombines TRBV9 with TRBJ2-1; weak D call: TRBD2 (6 bases). Germline CDR1 reads SGDLS; CDR2 reads YYNGEE. V was pared by 5 bases and J by 4 bases, with 16 bases between. This CDR3 region has 15 residues. The CDR3 sequence: CASSQREFSYNEQFF. As DNA, the CDR3 is TGTGCCAGCAGTCAACGGGAGTTCTCTTACAATGAGCAGTTCTTC.

This clone came up once. This CDR3 is CAWRGTKSEAFF. In nucleotides, the CDR3 is TGTGCCTGGAGAGGGACAAAGTCTGAAGCTTTCTTT. The chain links TRBV30 to TRBJ1-1; D possibly corresponds to TRBD1 (6 bases). The CDR3 loop spans 12 amino acids. Germline loops: CDR1 GTSNPN, CDR2 SVGIG (reference sequence). The V gene lost 3 bases and the J gene lost 6 bases, with 11 bases spanning the gap.